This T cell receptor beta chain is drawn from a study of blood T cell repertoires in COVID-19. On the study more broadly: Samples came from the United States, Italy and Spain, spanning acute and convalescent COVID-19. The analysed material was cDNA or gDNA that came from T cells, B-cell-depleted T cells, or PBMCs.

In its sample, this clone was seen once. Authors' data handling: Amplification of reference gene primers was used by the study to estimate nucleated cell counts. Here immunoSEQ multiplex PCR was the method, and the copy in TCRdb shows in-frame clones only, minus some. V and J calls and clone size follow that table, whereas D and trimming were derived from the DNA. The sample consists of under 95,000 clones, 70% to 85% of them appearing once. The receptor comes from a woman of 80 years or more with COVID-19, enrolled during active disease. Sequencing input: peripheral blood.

This CDR3 is CASSLQTTSGSNNEQFF. As DNA, the CDR3 is TGTGCCAGCAGCTTACAAACAACTAGCGGGAGTAACAATGAGCAGTTCTTC. The chain has TRBV7-6 and TRBJ2-1, with 11 bases lining up with TRBD2. This CDR3 contains 17 residues. Trimming took 2 bases from V and 5 from J; bases not matched to a gene: 8. Germline loops: CDR1 SGHVS, CDR2 FNYEAQ. The full variable domain, rest sourced from reference TRBV7-6 and TRBJ2-1, is GAGVSQSPRYKVTKRGQDVALRCDPISGHVSLYWYRQALGQGPEFLTYFNYEAQQDKSGLPNDRFSAERPEGSISTLTIQRTEQRDSAMYRCASSLQTTSGSNNEQFFGPGTRLTVL.